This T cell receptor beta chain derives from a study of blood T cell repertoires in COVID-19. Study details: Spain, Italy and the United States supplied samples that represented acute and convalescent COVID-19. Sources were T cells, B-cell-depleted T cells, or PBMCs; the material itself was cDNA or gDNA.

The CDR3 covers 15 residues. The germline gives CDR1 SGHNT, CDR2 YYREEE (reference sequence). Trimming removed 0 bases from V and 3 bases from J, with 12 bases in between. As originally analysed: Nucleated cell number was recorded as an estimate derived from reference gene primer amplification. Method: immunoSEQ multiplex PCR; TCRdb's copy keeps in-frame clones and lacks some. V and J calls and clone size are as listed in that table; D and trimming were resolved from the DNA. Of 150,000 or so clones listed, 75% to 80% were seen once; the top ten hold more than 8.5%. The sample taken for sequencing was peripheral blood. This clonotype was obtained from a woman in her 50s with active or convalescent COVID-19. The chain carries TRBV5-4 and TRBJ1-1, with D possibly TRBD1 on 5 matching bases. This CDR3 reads CASSLAAGWDTEAFF. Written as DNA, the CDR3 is TGTGCCAGCAGCTTGGCCGCAGGGTGGGACACTGAAGCTTTCTTT.